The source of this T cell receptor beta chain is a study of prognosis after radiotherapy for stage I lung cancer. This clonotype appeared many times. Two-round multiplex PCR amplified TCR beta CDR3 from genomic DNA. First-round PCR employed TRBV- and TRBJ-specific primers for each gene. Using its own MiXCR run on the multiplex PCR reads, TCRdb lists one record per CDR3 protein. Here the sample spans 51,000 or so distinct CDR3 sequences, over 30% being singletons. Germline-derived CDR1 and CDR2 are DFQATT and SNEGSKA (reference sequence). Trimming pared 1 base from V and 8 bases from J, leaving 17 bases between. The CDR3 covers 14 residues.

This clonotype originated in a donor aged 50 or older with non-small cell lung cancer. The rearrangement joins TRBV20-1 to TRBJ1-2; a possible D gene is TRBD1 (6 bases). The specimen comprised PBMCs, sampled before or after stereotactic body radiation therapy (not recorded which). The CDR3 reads CSARVWGRFRGYTF. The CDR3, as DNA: TGCAGTGCTAGAGTCTGGGGGCGCTTCAGAGGCTACACCTTC.